The 20 T cell receptor beta chains in this list originate from one sample, sequenced in a study of CD8+CD57+ T cells in acquired aplastic anemia. Genomic DNA acted as the template from which TCR beta VDJ combination and CDR3 sequence profiling were carried out. One entry per CDR3 protein, called by TCRdb with MiXCR from the reads. The sample lists more than 150,000 distinct CDR3 sequences, under 55% occurring once. The sample taken for sequencing was sorted CD4+, CD8+, or CD8+CD57+ T cells (not recorded which) from PBMCs. These TCRs come from a human donor in good health.

The J gene is TRBJ2-3, the V gene TRBV6-6; D gene unclear. The CDR3 extends over 14 amino acids. The V and J ends lost 0 bases and 8 bases respectively, with 12 bases between them. Germline V gene data show CDR1 as MNHNY and CDR2 as SVGAGI (reference sequence). Here the CDR3 reads CASSYSREGGTQYF. Written as DNA, the CDR3 is TGTGCCAGCAGTTACTCGCGTGAAGGCGGTACGCAGTATTTT.

The sample holds a few counts of this clonotype. CDR3 region: CASRTTGQGYGYTF. The DNA for the CDR3 is TGTGCCAGCAGGACCACGGGACAGGGCTATGGCTACACCTTC. The J gene is TRBJ1-2, the V gene TRBV6-2 or TRBV6-3, with TRBD1 matching 9 bases. This CDR3 has 14 residues. V trimming: 6 bases; J trimming: 4 bases; junction bases outside the gene matches: 6. Per germline, CDR1 MNHEY and CDR2 SVGEGT.

V and J are TRBV7-9 and TRBJ1-6; D may be TRBD1 (5 bases). The CDR3 length is 15 residues. CDR1 and CDR2 (germline): SEHNR, FQNEAQ (reference sequence). V gave up 6 bases and J gave up 7 bases, with 16 bases separating them. In nucleotides, the CDR3 is TGTGCCAGCAGGGGAGATTGGGGGAGAAATTCACCCCTCCACTTT. Translating gives CASRGDWGRNSPLHF. Using reference TRBV7-9 and TRBJ1-6 for the parts outside the CDR3, the full variable domain is DTGVSQNPRHKITKRGQNVTFRCDPISEHNRLYWYRQTLGQGPEFLTYFQNEAQLEKSRLLSDRFSAERPKGSFSTLEIQRTEQGDSAMYLCASRGDWGRNSPLHFGNGTRLTVT.

This clonotype was observed a handful of times. This chain joins TRBV30 and TRBJ1-2; D uncertain. The CDR3 has 13 residues. V gave up 0 bases and J gave up 7 bases, with 12 bases separating them. Germline CDR1 is GTSNPN and CDR2 is SVGIG (reference sequence). The CDR3 nucleotides are TGTGCCTGGAGTGTAGGGCAAAGGAGTGGCTACACCTTC. Its protein is CAWSVGQRSGYTF.

The chain combines TRBV20-1 with TRBJ2-7; 11 nucleotides align to TRBD2. Germline V gene lookup returns CDR1 DFQATT and CDR2 SNEGSKA (reference sequence). This CDR3 has 14 amino acids. V dropped 4 bases and J dropped 2; count of bases not matched to a gene: 4. CDR3 sequence (DNA): TGCAGTGCTACCACTAGCGGGAGACCCTACGAGCAGTACTTC. This gives the protein CSATTSGRPYEQYF.

This chain uses TRBV10-3 with TRBJ2-1; 7 bases fit TRBD2. V trimming: 3 bases; J trimming: 3 bases; junction bases outside the gene matches: 14. The germline CDR1 and CDR2 sequences are ENHRY and SYGVKD. There are 18 residues in the CDR3. The CDR3 bases are TGTGCCATCAGTGAACCGGGACTACCCGTGCGAGGCTACAATGAGCAGTTCTTC. As protein: CAISEPGLPVRGYNEQFF.

This rearrangement joins TRBV20-1 to TRBJ2-1; 10 nucleotides align to TRBD2. This CDR3 spans 13 amino acids. The germline CDR1 and CDR2 sequences are DFQATT and SNEGSKA (reference sequence). The trim removed 6 bases at V and 8 bases at J, leaving 7 bases unmatched. The CDR3 region is CSAASGSLDEQFF. The CDR3 region has the DNA TGCAGTGCCGCTAGCGGGAGTCTCGATGAGCAGTTCTTC.

J is TRBJ2-7 and V is TRBV20-1; maybe TRBD2 (6 bases). With 4 bases removed from V and 3 bases from J, the gap between germline ends came to 13 bases. CDR3 size: 13 residues. Germline-derived CDR1 and CDR2 are DFQATT and SNEGSKA (reference sequence). The CDR3 region is CSATEGLIYEQYF. The CDR3 nucleotides read TGCAGTGCTACTGAGGGACTGATCTACGAGCAGTACTTC.

The rearrangement links TRBV28 to TRBJ2-5; D ambiguous. The CDR3 is 17 residues long. CDR1 and CDR2 (germline): MDHEN, SYDVKM. V was clipped by 5 bases and J by 0 bases, with 19 bases between them. CDR3 nucleotides: TGTGCCAGCAGTAGCTTGGACGGACCGAAGAACCAAGAGACCCAGTACTTC. It specifies CASSSLDGPKNQETQYF.

This clonotype has at least ten counts. This rearrangement joins TRBV5-1 to TRBJ1-1, with 7 bases fitting TRBD1. CDR1 is SGHRS and CDR2 is YFSETQ in the germline V gene. The CDR3 spans 13 residues. V trimming: 3 bases; J trimming: 4 bases; junction bases outside the gene matches: 3. The CDR3 nucleotides are TGCGCCAGCAGCTCACGACAGGGCACTGAAGCTTTCTTT. Encoded protein: CASSSRQGTEAFF.

This chain connects TRBV2 to TRBJ1-2; no definite D call. Germline-derived CDR1 and CDR2 are SNHLY and FYNNEI. This CDR3 has 15 amino acids. Trimming removed 4 bases at V and 0 bases at J, with 12 bases between. The chain's CDR3 is CASSADPTSNYGYTF. The CDR3 DNA sequence: TGTGCCAGCAGTGCCGACCCGACCTCTAACTATGGCTACACCTTC.

The chain uses TRBV11-1 and TRBJ2-7, with 8 bases matching TRBD2. Germline loops: CDR1 SGHAT, CDR2 FQDESV (reference sequence). This CDR3 has 20 residues. The junction had 26 bases not matched to a gene; V was cut back by 6 bases and J by 4 bases. CDR3 DNA: TGTGCCAGCAGGGACCCGGCGAGGACTAGCTCCCAGGGAGTCGGTTACGAGCAGTACTTC. Translating it yields CASRDPARTSSQGVGYEQYF. The variable domain in full, with the rest retrieved from reference TRBV11-1 and TRBJ2-7, is EAEVAQSPRYKITEKSQAVAFWCDPISGHATLYWYRQILGQGPELLVQFQDESVVDDSQLPKDRFSAERLKGVDSTLKIQPAELGDSAMYLCASRDPARTSSQGVGYEQYFGPGTRLTVT.

In its sample, this clonotype was seen many times. Its ends do not fully match the called genes, so a read error is possible. This sequence joins TRBV19 and TRBJ1-5; 11 bases fit TRBD1. CDR3 length: 18 residues. Germline CDR1 reads LNHDA; CDR2 reads SQIVND (reference sequence). CDR3 nucleotides: TGTGCCAGTAGGACCGCCGGGACAGGGGGAGCGAGCAATCAACCCCAGCATTTT. Protein product: CASRTAGTGGASNQPQHF.

This clonotype came up many times. V and J are TRBV7-2 and TRBJ1-5; TRBD1 might be the D (5 bases). CDR1 is SGHTA, CDR2 FQGNSA, per germline. The CDR3 spans 15 residues. Trimming stripped 1 base from V and 3 bases from J, with 10 bases between. CDR3 nucleotides: TGTGCCAGCAGCTTAGTTTCAGGGAACAATCAGCCCCAGCATTTT. It is translated as CASSLVSGNNQPQHF.

This clonotype was counted many times. The rearrangement uses TRBV7-9 and TRBJ2-2, with D hard to call. Germline V gene lookup returns CDR1 SEHNR and CDR2 FQNEAQ (reference sequence). Trimming stripped 4 bases from V and 8 bases from J, with 14 bases between. This CDR3 is built from 14 residues. CDR3: CASSSESRAGELFF. The CDR3 DNA follows: TGTGCCAGCAGCTCGGAATCCAGAGCGGGGGAGCTGTTTTTT.

Here the CDR3 reads CASSPPGPSYEQYF. Written as DNA, the CDR3 is TGTGCCAGCTCACCCCCGGGACCGTCCTACGAGCAGTACTTC. The V call is TRBV9, the J call TRBJ2-7; D possibly uses TRBD1 or TRBD2 (5 bases each). V shed 7 bases and J shed 1 base, with 15 bases lying between them. Germline V CDR1 and CDR2: SGDLS, YYNGEE. The CDR3 is made up of 14 amino acids.

The gene calls are TRBV20-1 and TRBJ2-1; D remains unclear. The J call may be wrong; the DNA end is better matched by TRBJ2-7. Germline-derived CDR1 and CDR2 are DFQATT and SNEGSKA (reference sequence). CDR3 length equals 14 residues. CDR3 bases: TGCAGTGCTAGAGAGGCCACTTCGCCCTACGAGCAGTACTTC. It encodes CSAREATSPYEQYF.

The chain recombines TRBV15 with TRBJ1-2, with D perhaps matching TRBD1 (5 bases). The CDR3 is 14 amino acids. The V gene's germline CDR1 is LNHNV and CDR2 YYDKDF (reference sequence). The V and J ends lost 1 base and 4 bases respectively, with 10 bases between them. CDR3 amino acids: CATSRVGVPYGYTF. CDR3 nucleotides: TGTGCCACCAGCAGAGTAGGGGTTCCCTATGGCTACACCTTC. The full variable domain, with the rest looked up from reference TRBV15 and TRBJ1-2, is DAMVIQNPRYQVTQFGKPVTLSCSQTLNHNVMYWYQQKSSQAPKLLFHYYDKDFNNEADTPDNFQSRRPNTSFCFLDIRSPGLGDTAMYLCATSRVGVPYGYTFGSGTRLTVV.

On this clonotype itself: This may be a read error, as it is one base from a much larger clone. The chain combines TRBV12-3 or TRBV12-4 with TRBJ1-3, with TRBD1 as a possible D gene (5 bases). V lost 5 bases, J lost 4 bases, and 15 bases lay in between. This CDR3 spans 15 amino acids. The CDR3 loop is CASSPTGTPGNTIYF. The CDR3 bases are TGTGCCAGCAGTCCAACCGGGACGCCCGGAAACACCATATATTTT.

The table lists this clonotype with many counts. This rearrangement joins TRBV7-9 to TRBJ2-5, with a tentative D call TRBD1 (6 bases). Per germline, CDR1 SEHNR and CDR2 FQNEAQ (reference sequence). Trimming took off 5 bases at V and 2 bases at J, with 12 bases between the two ends. CDR3 length: 14 amino acids. The CDR3 sequence is CASSPGQLQETQYF. The CDR3 bases are TGTGCCAGCAGCCCTGGACAGCTACAAGAGACCCAGTACTTC.